This TCR beta chain emerged from a study of shared clonotypes between healthy human individuals. Study-wide points: Measured sharing among donors was expected to vary with sequencing depth.

In the sorted-subset replicate PCRs, 150 to 200 ng DNA, roughly 30,000 T cell genomes, was used. The assay was immunoSEQ multiplex PCR, and TCRdb's table has in-frame clones only and misses some. The data show 2 million to 2.5 million clones, just under 95% seen once. Remarks on this clone: The antigen remains unidentified.

CDR3 size: 17 residues. Trimming removed 2 bases at V and 5 bases at J, with 20 bases between. The germline CDR1 and CDR2 sequences are SGHRS and YFSETQ. The TCR was taken from a man between 18 and 29 years old in good health. Some clones in this sample may be carry-over from other donors' samples. The chain uses TRBV5-1 and TRBJ1-5; D is uncertain. The sequenced sample was naive CD4+ T cells from PBMCs. The subset: CD45RA+ positively selected. CDR3 sequence (DNA): TGCGCCAGCAGCTTTGCCCCTCGAATACACGGGGATCAGCCCCAGCATTTT. It translates to CASSFAPRIHGDQPQHF.